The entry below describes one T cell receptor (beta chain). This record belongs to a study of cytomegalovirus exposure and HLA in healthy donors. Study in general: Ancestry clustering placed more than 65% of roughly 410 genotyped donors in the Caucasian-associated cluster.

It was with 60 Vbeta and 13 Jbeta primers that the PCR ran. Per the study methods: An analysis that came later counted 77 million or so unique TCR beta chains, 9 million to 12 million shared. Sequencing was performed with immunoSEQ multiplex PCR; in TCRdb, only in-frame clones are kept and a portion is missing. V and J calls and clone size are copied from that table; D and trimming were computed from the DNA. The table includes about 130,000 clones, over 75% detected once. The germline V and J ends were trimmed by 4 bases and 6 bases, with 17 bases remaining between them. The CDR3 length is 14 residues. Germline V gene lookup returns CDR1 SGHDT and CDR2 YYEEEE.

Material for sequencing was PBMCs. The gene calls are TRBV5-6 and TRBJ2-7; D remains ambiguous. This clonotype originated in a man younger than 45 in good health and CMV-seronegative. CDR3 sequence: CASSLPEYRSEQYF. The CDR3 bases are TGTGCCAGCAGCCTCCCGGAGTACCGGAGCGAGCAGTACTTC.